One sample yielded the 20 T cell receptor beta chains listed below, sequenced in a study of pediatric ulcerative colitis. During colonoscopy, one to two rectal pinch biopsies were collected. TCRdb keeps only in-frame clones here, not all; method: immunoSEQ multiplex PCR. The table shows some 25,000 clones, with 65% to 80% occurring only once. Sequencing was performed on gut tissue. These receptor sequences come from a boy aged 5 to 17 with severe ulcerative colitis.

V and J are TRBV2 and TRBJ2-4; perhaps TRBD2 as D (5 bases). This CDR3 has 17 residues. Germline V gene lookup returns CDR1 SNHLY and CDR2 FYNNEI. Trimming took 5 bases from V and 3 from J, leaving 20 bases between them. In nucleotides, the CDR3 is TGTGCCAGCAGTCCCCGGCGGCGGGTTGAAGACAAAAACATTCAGTACTTC. Translation: CASSPRRRVEDKNIQYF. Together with reference TRBV2 and TRBJ2-4, the CDR3 gives the full variable domain: EPEVTQTPSHQVTQMGQEVILRCVPISNHLYFYWYRQILGQKVEFLVSFYNNEISEKSEIFDDQFSVERPDGSNFTLKIRSTKLEDSAMYFCASSPRRRVEDKNIQYFGAGTRLSVL.

The CDR3 is CASSPRAGAGDTQYF. The CDR3 DNA follows: TGTGCCAGCTCACCACGAGCGGGAGCGGGGGATACGCAGTATTTT. This rearrangement joins TRBV18 to TRBJ2-3; 8 positions match TRBD2. V dropped 1 base and J dropped 6; count of bases not matched to a gene: 6. The CDR3 has 15 residues. Looked up from germline, CDR1 is KGHSH and CDR2 is LQKENI.

The CDR3 protein is CASSAAPSSYNEQFF. Written as DNA, the CDR3 is TGTGCCAGCAGTGCGGCGCCCAGCTCCTACAATGAGCAGTTCTTC. J is TRBJ2-1 and V is TRBV6-4; unclear D gene. The V end lost 4 bases, the J end lost 0 bases, and 10 bases lay between the germline ends. This CDR3 has 15 residues. CDR1 MRHNA and CDR2 SNTAGT come from the germline V gene.

The V and J genes are TRBV11-3 and TRBJ2-2; D remains unclear. This CDR3 has 13 amino acids. Trimming took off 3 bases at V and 3 bases at J, with 5 bases between the two ends. Looked up from germline, CDR1 is SGHNT and CDR2 is YENEEA. CDR3 DNA sequence: TGTGCCAGCAGCTTCTCGGACACCGGGGAGCTGTTTTTT. Translating it yields CASSFSDTGELFF.

In this sample, this clone turned up a few times. The chain couples TRBV9 to TRBJ2-1; tentative D call: TRBD2 (5 bases). The CDR3 has 16 amino acids. Germline V gives CDR1 SGDLS, CDR2 YYNGEE. Trimming took 3 bases from V and 0 from J, leaving 13 bases between them. CDR3 amino acids: CASSGGGGDSYNEQFF. The CDR3 coding sequence is TGTGCCAGCAGCGGAGGAGGCGGAGACTCCTACAATGAGCAGTTCTTC.

The chain is built from TRBV7-2 and TRBJ1-2, with D perhaps TRBD1 (5 bases). The CDR3 runs 14 residues. Trimming cost V 1 base and J 0 bases, with 6 bases left between them. Germline lookup yields CDR1 SGHTA and CDR2 FQGNSA. In nucleotides, the CDR3 is TGTGCCAGCAGCTTAGGGGACGCTAACTATGGCTACACCTTC. Translation: CASSLGDANYGYTF.

The chain links TRBV14 to TRBJ2-7; D gene uncertain. The germline CDR1 and CDR2 sequences are SGHDN and FVKESK. This CDR3 region has 12 residues. V was cut by 1 base and J by 2 bases, with 3 bases left in between. This CDR3 reads CASSQVPYEQYF. CDR3 bases: TGTGCCAGCAGCCAAGTTCCCTACGAGCAGTACTTC.

The CDR3 region is CASSLSQGVETQYF. The CDR3 nucleotides are TGTGCCAGCAGCCTAAGTCAGGGTGTAGAGACCCAGTACTTC. V gene TRBV2 combines with J gene TRBJ2-5, with a weak D call TRBD1 (5 bases). CDR1 and CDR2 from the germline V gene are SNHLY and FYNNEI. This CDR3 is built from 14 residues. The V and J ends lost 6 bases and 4 bases respectively, with 15 bases between them.

This chain links TRBV23-1 with TRBJ2-7; D not certain. TRBV23-1 counts as an open reading frame of uncertain function. The CDR3 is 13 amino acids. V was cut by 4 bases and J by 4 bases, with 11 bases left in between. CDR3 residues: CASSRNVSYEQYF. The CDR3 DNA is TGCGCCAGCAGTCGGAACGTTTCTTACGAGCAGTACTTC.

V gene TRBV7-9 combines with J gene TRBJ2-5; 10 bases align to TRBD2. Germline trimming cut 5 bases from V and 3 bases from J; bases unmatched to any gene: 6. Germline V gene sequence: CDR1 SEHNR, CDR2 FQNEAQ (reference sequence). This CDR3 comprises 15 residues. This chain's CDR3 is CASSVSGRAEETQYF. CDR3 bases: TGTGCCAGCAGCGTAAGCGGGAGGGCCGAAGAGACCCAGTACTTC.

This chain connects TRBV10-1 to TRBJ2-2; TRBD2 matches 8 bases. The CDR3 has 15 amino acids. Germline trimming cut 3 bases from V and 3 bases from J; bases unmatched to any gene: 3. In germline, CDR1 is WNHNN, CDR2 SYGVQD (reference sequence). The CDR3 region is CASSELADYTGELFF. In DNA form, the CDR3 reads TGCGCCAGCAGTGAACTAGCGGATTACACCGGGGAGCTGTTTTTT.

A few counts support this clone. J is TRBJ2-1 and V is TRBV7-2; no clear D. Germline CDR1 reads SGHTA; CDR2 reads FQGNSA. Trimming pared 0 bases from V and 0 bases from J, leaving 9 bases between. The CDR3 is 16 amino acids. The DNA for the CDR3 is TGTGCCAGCAGCTTAGCGCTTGGAAGCTCCTACAATGAGCAGTTCTTC. It codes for CASSLALGSSYNEQFF.

The chain joins TRBV11-3 to TRBJ2-1; 9 nucleotides align to TRBD2. Trimming removed 5 bases from V and 0 bases from J; junction bases left unmatched: 5. The CDR3 spans 16 residues. In germline, CDR1 is SGHNT, CDR2 YENEEA. The CDR3, as DNA: TGTGCCAGCAGCACCGGGACTAGCAGCTCCTACAATGAGCAGTTCTTC. It encodes CASSTGTSSSYNEQFF.

The V and J genes are TRBV2 and TRBJ2-6, with D possibly TRBD2 on 5 matching bases. Germline V lookup: CDR1 SNHLY, CDR2 FYNNEI. The CDR3 sequence is 16 residues long. V was pared by 3 bases and J by 0 bases, with 9 bases between. This CDR3 is CASSDLRGSGANVLTF. CDR3 sequence (DNA): TGTGCCAGCAGTGACTTACGGGGCTCTGGGGCCAACGTCCTGACTTTC.

This clone was found once. The gene calls are TRBV4-2 and TRBJ2-3, with 7 bases identical to TRBD1. V shed 0 bases, J shed 4 bases, and the junction held 4 bases outside the gene matches. The germline V gene encodes CDR1 LGHNA and CDR2 YNFKEQ. The CDR3 extends over 15 amino acids. CDR3 nucleotides: TGTGCCAGCAGCCAAGAGCACAGGGGTTCAGATACGCAGTATTTT. It codes for CASSQEHRGSDTQYF.

The chain joins TRBV29-1 to TRBJ2-3; D ambiguous. Germline V gene lookup returns CDR1 SQVTM and CDR2 ANQGSEA. The V and J ends lost 7 bases and 1 base respectively, with 12 bases between them. The CDR3 is made up of 13 amino acids. This CDR3 reads CSALPGGTDTQYF. As DNA, the CDR3 is TGCAGCGCCCTTCCGGGCGGCACAGATACGCAGTATTTT.

The chain employs TRBV4-2 and TRBJ1-5; D gene unclear. Trimming took off 0 bases at V and 4 bases at J, with 7 bases between the two ends. This CDR3 spans 14 amino acids. Looked up from germline, CDR1 is LGHNA and CDR2 is YNFKEQ. Here the CDR3 DNA reads TGTGCCAGCAGCCAAGAGAGCGGAAATCAGCCCCAGCATTTT. Translation: CASSQESGNQPQHF.

The chain employs TRBV11-2 and TRBJ2-7; TRBD2 matches 14 bases. The junction had 7 bases not matched to a gene; V was cut back by 3 bases and J by 9 bases. Germline V lookup: CDR1 SGHAT, CDR2 FQNNGV. The CDR3 is 15 residues long. The CDR3 DNA follows: TGTGCCAGCAGCTTTTTATGGACTAGCGGGGGGCCGCAGTACTTC. Its translation is CASSFLWTSGGPQYF.

J is TRBJ2-1 and V is TRBV5-6; 7 bases map to TRBD2. Germline V lookup: CDR1 SGHDT, CDR2 YYEEEE. The CDR3 runs to 15 residues. V lost 1 base to trimming and J lost 3 bases; unmatched junction nucleotides: 4. The CDR3 reads CASSLRGEFYNEQFF. The CDR3 bases are TGTGCCAGCAGCTTGCGGGGGGAGTTCTACAATGAGCAGTTCTTC.

The V and J genes are TRBV5-1 and TRBJ1-2; weak D call: TRBD1 (6 bases). This CDR3 has 15 amino acids. Trimming removed 2 bases at V and 2 bases at J, with 13 bases between. In germline, CDR1 is SGHRS, CDR2 YFSETQ. The CDR3: CASSLPGQGNYGYTF. CDR3 nucleotides: TGCGCCAGCAGCTTACCGGGACAAGGAAACTATGGCTACACCTTC.